This T cell receptor (beta chain) was retrieved from a study of blood T cell repertoires in COVID-19. Study-level information: Samples of COVID-19 (acute and convalescent) were obtained from the United States, Italy and Spain. The analysed material was cDNA or gDNA that came from T cells, B-cell-depleted T cells, or PBMCs.

The CDR3 is 16 residues long. J gave up 7 bases and V 3 bases, and 11 bases lay outside the gene matches. Germline V gene lookup returns CDR1 MNHEY and CDR2 SMNVEV (reference sequence). In the authors' workflow: Researchers report that nucleated cell counts were estimated from reference gene primer amplification. TCRdb's copy holds only in-frame clones and misses some; the assay was immunoSEQ multiplex PCR. V and J calls and clone size are those listed in that table; D and trimming were worked out from the DNA. The sample consists of about 110,000 clones, approximately 70% of them appearing once. The chain has TRBV27 and TRBJ2-1; 8 nucleotides agree with TRBD2. The sample was peripheral blood. The TCR comes from a human donor with acute or convalescent COVID-19. The donor label of this sample is uncertain. CDR3 sequence reads: CASSFQTGGTRNEQFF. The DNA for the CDR3 is TGTGCCAGCAGTTTTCAGACGGGGGGGACGAGGAATGAGCAGTTCTTC.